The 10 T cell receptor beta chains given below trace back to one sample, sequenced in a study of T cells generated in artificial thymic organoids. Their cognate antigens are unknown. Human HSPCs were combined with MS5 stroma expressing human DLL1. Organoids were seeded with FACS-purified CD34+CD3- stem and progenitor cells depleted of residual T cells. TCRalpha and TCRbeta libraries were amplified separately by semi-nested PCR with TRAC or TRBC reverse primers. TCRdb redid the calling of the 5' RACE reads with MiXCR, one entry per CDR3 protein. The sample has under 7,000 distinct CDR3 sequences, about 25% seen once. Material: naive CD8+ T cells grown in artificial thymic organoids from cord blood stem and progenitor cells. Subset specified: CD3+TCRalphabeta+CD8SP T cells; for blood, CD45RO-CCR7+ naive CD8+ T cells. These receptors were obtained from a human donor who gave cord blood stem cells for thymic organoid culture, a cardiac surgery patient who gave postnatal thymus, or a blood donor (not recorded which).

Concerning this clonotype: A much larger clone lies one base from this, so it may be a read error. V and J are TRBV5-1 and TRBJ2-1; D perhaps matches TRBD2 (6 bases). CDR3 length: 15 amino acids. Per the germline V gene, CDR1 is SGHRS and CDR2 is YFSETQ. CDR3: CAGSLFGSSYNEQFF. CDR3 nucleotide sequence: TGCGCCGGCAGCTTGTTCGGGAGCTCCTACAATGAGCAGTTCTTC. Based on the CDR3 plus reference TRBV5-1 and TRBJ2-1, the full variable domain is KAGVTQTPRYLIKTRGQQVTLSCSPISGHRSVSWYQQTPGQGLQFLFEYFSETQRNKGNFPGRFSGRQFSNSRSEMNVSTLELGDSALYLCAGSLFGSSYNEQFFGPGTRLTVL.

The chain employs TRBV7-6 and TRBJ2-7, with D maybe TRBD1 (5 bases). Germline V gene lookup returns CDR1 SGHVS and CDR2 FNYEAQ. The CDR3 has 14 residues. V was shortened by 2 bases and J by 5 bases, with 13 bases between the two germline ends. The CDR3 DNA is TGTGCCAGCAGCTTAATCGGACATCACCACGAGCAGTACTTC. Translation gives CASSLIGHHHEQYF.

The genes are TRBV18 and TRBJ2-1, with D tentatively TRBD2 (5 bases). Trimming stripped 3 bases from V and 6 bases from J, with 9 bases between. This CDR3 has 13 amino acids. The germline V gene encodes CDR1 KGHSH and CDR2 LQKENI. The CDR3 bases are TGTGCCAGCTCACCGAGGACTTTCAATGAGCAGTTCTTC. Protein product: CASSPRTFNEQFF.

This clonotype was counted at least ten times. The chain carries TRBV6-6 and TRBJ2-3; D gene ambiguous. The germline gives CDR1 MNHNY, CDR2 SVGAGI (reference sequence). The CDR3 contains 17 residues. The germline V and J ends were trimmed by 0 bases and 0 bases, with 13 bases remaining between them. DNA for the CDR3: TGTGCCAGCAGTTACTCCCTATTGTGCCCCAGCACAGATACGCAGTATTTT. Protein: CASSYSLLCPSTDTQYF.

In its sample, this clonotype ranks as medium-sized. The V and J genes are TRBV6-5 and TRBJ1-3; D possibly corresponds to TRBD1 (6 bases). Germline assignment: CDR1 MNHEY and CDR2 SVGAGI. V lost 4 bases to trimming and J lost 0 bases, with 16 bases between them. The CDR3 sequence is 17 residues long. The CDR3 sequence: CASSFISDRSSGNTIYF. The CDR3 DNA is TGTGCCAGCAGTTTCATATCCGACAGGAGCTCTGGAAACACCATATATTTT.

By share of the sample, this clonotype is medium-sized. V and J are TRBV6-4 and TRBJ2-4; D is perhaps TRBD2 (5 bases). Germline CDR1 is MRHNA and CDR2 is SNTAGT. Between the trimmed V and J ends, which lost 0 bases and 5 bases, there was a span of 14 bases. This CDR3 has 16 residues. CDR3: CASSDSVNGVENIQYF. The CDR3 DNA reads as TGTGCCAGCAGTGACTCTGTGAACGGGGTGGAAAACATTCAGTACTTC.

Comment on this clonotype: Being one base from a much bigger clone, this may be a read error. The genes are TRBV5-1 and TRBJ2-5; TRBD1 aligns across 7 bases. CDR1 is SGHRS and CDR2 is YFSETQ in the germline V gene. CDR3 size: 14 residues. The CDR3 region is CASSFRGRVETQCF. The DNA of the CDR3 is TGCGCCAGCAGCTTTAGGGGGCGCGTGGAGACCCAGTGCTTC.

This chain uses TRBV27 with TRBJ1-5; no firm D call. The germline V gene encodes CDR1 MNHEY and CDR2 SMNVEV (reference sequence). The CDR3 contains 15 residues. V lost 3 bases and J 9 bases, leaving 18 bases between the germline ends. The CDR3: CASSLHAYSGVPQHF. CDR3 coding DNA: TGTGCCAGCAGTTTGCACGCATACTCCGGGGTGCCCCAGCATTTT.

This clonotype is medium-sized by share. The chain uses TRBV19 and TRBJ1-2, with D unresolved. CDR1 and CDR2 (germline): LNHDA, SQIVND (reference sequence). This CDR3 region has 14 residues. V shed 5 bases and J shed 2 bases, with 12 bases lying between them. DNA of the CDR3: TGTGCCAGTAGTCCGCGACATAGGAACTATGGCTACACCTTC. Translating it yields CASSPRHRNYGYTF.

Worth noting for this clonotype: A read error may explain this, as a much larger clone is one base away. The CDR3 bases are TGTGCCAGCAGTGACCCGACAGGGGACTTTTCCTACGAGCAGTACTTC. Its protein is CASSDPTGDFSYEQYF. The chain uses TRBV2 and TRBJ2-7, with 8 bases fitting TRBD1. The CDR3 is 16 residues long. The germline CDR1 and CDR2 sequences are SNHLY and FYNNEI. Trimming took 3 bases from V and 1 from J; bases not matched to a gene: 8.